The source of this TCR beta chain is a study of shared clonotypes between healthy human individuals. CDR3 length: 14 residues. V trimming: 5 bases; J trimming: 3 bases; junction bases outside the gene matches: 4. Germline V gives CDR1 MNHNS, CDR2 SASEGT. Naivety among CD8 cells was defined by CD45RO negativity and positive CCR7 selection, thereby excluding terminally differentiated effector memory CD45RA+ cells. Generated by immunoSEQ multiplex PCR, the TCRdb table keeps only in-frame clones and is missing some. Of millions of clones in the sample, approximately 94% were seen once. The chain joins TRBV6-1 to TRBJ1-5; 7 nucleotides match TRBD1. This TCR derives from a man aged 18 to 29 in good health. Some clones in this sample may be carry-over from other donors' samples. The sequenced material came from naive CD8+ T cells from PBMCs. CDR3 amino acids: CASSKTGLNQPQHF. CDR3 DNA sequence: TGTGCCAGCAGTAAGACAGGGCTCAATCAGCCCCAGCATTTT.